The source of this T cell receptor (beta chain) is a study of monozygotic twins with inflammatory bowel disease. Study conclusions and caveats: In the analysis, different T cell subtypes could not be told apart. It was in IBD patients that TCRbeta diversity (inverse Simpson) was lower than in healthy co-twins.

CDR3 length: 16 residues. Germline CDR1 and CDR2: MGHRA and YSYEKL. UMIs were attached via template switching, each with a 6-nucleotide sample barcode. TCRdb re-called the 5' RACE reads; one entry per CDR3 protein, DNA not given. This sample carries about 350,000 distinct CDR3 sequences, with around 2% going to the ten biggest clones. Of note for this clonotype: No antigen is known for it.

Sequenced input: blood. The J gene is TRBJ2-1, the V gene TRBV4-1; TCRdb indicates TRBD1, and absent DNA this call remains unverified. This clonotype was obtained from a human donor with ulcerative colitis or Crohn's disease, or a healthy co-twin of an affected twin (not recorded which). The chain's CDR3 is CASSQVTGVIYNEQFF.